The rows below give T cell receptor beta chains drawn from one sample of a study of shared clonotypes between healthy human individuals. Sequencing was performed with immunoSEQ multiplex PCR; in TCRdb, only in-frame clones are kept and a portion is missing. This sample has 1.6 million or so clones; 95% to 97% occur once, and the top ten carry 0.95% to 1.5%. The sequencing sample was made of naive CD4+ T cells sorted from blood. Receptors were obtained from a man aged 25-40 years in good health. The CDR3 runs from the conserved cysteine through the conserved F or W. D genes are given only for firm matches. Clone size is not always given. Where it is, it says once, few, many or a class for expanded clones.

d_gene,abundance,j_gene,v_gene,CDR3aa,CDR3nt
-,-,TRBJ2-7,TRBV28,CASSLAGTSYEQYF,TGTGCCAGCAGTTTAGCAGGGACCTCCTACGAGCAGTACTTC
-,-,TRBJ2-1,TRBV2,CASTLTIGGTATYNEQFF,TGTGCCAGCACTCTCACCATCGGGGGGACAGCTACTTACAATGAGCAGTTCTTC
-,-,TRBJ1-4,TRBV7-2,CASSLVQTRASSNEKLFF,TGTGCCAGCAGCTTAGTACAAACCAGGGCGTCCTCGAATGAAAAACTGTTTTTT
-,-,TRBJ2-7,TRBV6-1,CASSEGGKKQYF,TGTGCCAGCAGTGAGGGAGGTAAGAAGCAGTACTTC
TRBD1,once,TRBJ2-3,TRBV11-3,CASSRTGGQPTQYF,TGTGCCAGCAGTCGGACAGGGGGACAGCCGACGCAGTATTTT
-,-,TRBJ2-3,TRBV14,CASQIRAPPATDTQYF,TGTGCCAGCCAAATCCGGGCCCCGCCCGCCACAGATACGCAGTATTTT
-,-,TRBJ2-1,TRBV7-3,CASSFGVGSYNEQFF,TGTGCCAGCAGCTTCGGAGTCGGCTCCTACAATGAGCAGTTCTTC
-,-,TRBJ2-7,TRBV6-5,CASTFQYEQYF,TGTGCCAGCACCTTCCAGTACGAGCAGTACTTC
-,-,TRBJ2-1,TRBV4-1,CASSQPTRGNEQFF,TGCGCCAGCAGCCAACCGACTAGAGGCAATGAGCAGTTCTTC
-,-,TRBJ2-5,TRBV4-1,CASSLAVQETQYF,TGCGCCAGCAGCCTGGCAGTCCAAGAGACCCAGTACTTC
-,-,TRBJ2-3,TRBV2,CASSEMGLGGGNPDTQYF,TGTGCCAGCAGTGAGATGGGACTAGGGGGCGGGAATCCAGATACGCAGTATTTT
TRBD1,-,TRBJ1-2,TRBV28,CASSPNLQGAKYGYTF,TGTGCCAGCAGTCCTAACTTACAGGGGGCGAAGTATGGCTACACCTTC
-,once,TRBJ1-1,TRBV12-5,CASGLEGDTEAFF,TGTGCTAGTGGACTCGAGGGGGACACTGAAGCTTTCTTT
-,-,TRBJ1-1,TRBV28,CASSWNTEAFF,TGTGCCAGCAGTTGGAACACTGAAGCTTTCTTT
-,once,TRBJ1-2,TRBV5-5,CATQTDGFNVGGYTF,TGTGCCACTCAGACGGACGGGTTTAATGTCGGTGGCTACACCTTC
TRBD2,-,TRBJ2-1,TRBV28,CASSSATSGRDRGEQFF,TGTGCCAGCAGTTCGGCGACTAGCGGGAGGGATCGGGGTGAGCAGTTCTTC
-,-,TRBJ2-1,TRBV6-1,CASNLQANSYNEQFF,TGTGCCAGCAATCTCCAGGCTAATTCCTACAATGAGCAGTTCTTC
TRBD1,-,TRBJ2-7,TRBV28,CASSSQGAGEQYF,TGTGCCAGCAGCTCCCAGGGGGCCGGCGAGCAGTACTTC
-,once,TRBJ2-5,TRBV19,CASSWRQSTRETQYF,TGTGCCAGTAGTTGGAGACAGTCGACTCGAGAGACCCAGTACTTC
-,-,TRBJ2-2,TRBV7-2,CASSLGLAANTGELFF,TGTGCCAGCAGCTTGGGCCTAGCCGCGAACACCGGGGAGCTGTTTTTT
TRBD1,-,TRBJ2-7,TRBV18,CASSPQGQGTYEQYF,TGTGCCAGCTCACCACAGGGACAGGGGACCTACGAGCAGTACTTC
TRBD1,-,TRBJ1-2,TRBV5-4,CASSPRTGGVDGYTF,TGTGCCAGCAGCCCCCGGACAGGGGGCGTTGATGGCTACACCTTC
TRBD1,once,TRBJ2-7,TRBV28,CASSLRDRAVGEQYF,TGTGCCAGCAGTTTACGGGACAGGGCTGTTGGGGAGCAGTACTTC
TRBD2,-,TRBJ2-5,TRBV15,CATSREVASGRGTQYF,TGTGCCACCAGCAGAGAAGTGGCTAGCGGGAGGGGGACCCAGTACTTC
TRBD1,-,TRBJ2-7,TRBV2,CASSDNRGEQYF,TGTGCCAGCAGTGACAACAGGGGCGAGCAGTACTTC
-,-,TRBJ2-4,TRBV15,CATSRELGLAKNIQYF,TGTGCCACCAGCAGAGAGCTCGGTCTAGCCAAAAACATTCAGTACTTC
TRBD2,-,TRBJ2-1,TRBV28,CASRTNIAGGPHNEQFF,TGTGCCAGCAGGACGAACATCGCGGGAGGTCCGCACAATGAGCAGTTCTTC
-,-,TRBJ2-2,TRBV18,CASSPGPSGELFF,TGTGCCAGCTCACCGGGACCGTCCGGGGAGCTGTTTTTT
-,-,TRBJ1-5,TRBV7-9,CASSGGTLSNQPQHF,TGTGCCAGCAGCGGAGGGACACTTAGCAATCAGCCCCAGCATTTT
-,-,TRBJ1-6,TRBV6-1,CASSEGFLNSPLHF,TGTGCCAGCAGTGAAGGTTTTCTGAACTCACCCCTCCACTTT
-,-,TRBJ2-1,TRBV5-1,CASSLDRMNNEQFF,TGCGCCAGCAGCTTGGACAGAATGAACAATGAGCAGTTCTTC
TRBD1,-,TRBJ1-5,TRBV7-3,CASSLRGGQPQHF,TGTGCCAGCAGCTTACGAGGGGGCCAGCCCCAGCATTTT
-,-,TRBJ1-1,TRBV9,CASSGRDLNTEAFF,TGTGCCAGCAGCGGCCGGGACCTGAACACTGAAGCTTTCTTT
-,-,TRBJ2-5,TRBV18,CASSPPGSLRQETQYF,TGTGCCAGCTCACCACCGGGCAGCCTCCGACAAGAGACCCAGTACTTC
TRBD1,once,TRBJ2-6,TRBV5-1,CASSRGPGANVLTF,TGCGCCAGCAGCAGGGGGCCCGGGGCCAACGTCCTGACTTTC
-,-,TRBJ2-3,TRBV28,CASTRWGTDTQYF,TGTGCCAGCACCCGGTGGGGCACAGATACGCAGTATTTT
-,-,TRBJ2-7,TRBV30,CAWTHRAYEQYF,TGTGCCTGGACCCACAGGGCCTACGAGCAGTACTTC
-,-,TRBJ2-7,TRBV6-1,CAGKQGYEQYF,TGTGCCGGAAAACAGGGCTACGAGCAGTACTTC
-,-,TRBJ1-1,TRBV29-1,CSVASPPNTEAFF,TGCAGCGTTGCCAGTCCTCCGAACACTGAAGCTTTCTTT
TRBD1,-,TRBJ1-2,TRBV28,CASSLWDSYGYTF,TGTGCCAGCAGTTTGTGGGACAGCTATGGCTACACCTTC
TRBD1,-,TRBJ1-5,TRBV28,CASSLWDRTSQPQHF,TGTGCCAGCAGTTTATGGGACAGGACGAGTCAGCCCCAGCATTTT
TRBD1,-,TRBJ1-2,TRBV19,CASSTGTGDGYTF,TGTGCCAGTAGTACGGGGACAGGGGATGGCTACACCTTC
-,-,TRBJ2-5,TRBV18,CASSPPRGRGSQTETQYF,TGTGCCAGCTCACCCCCCCGGGGCCGGGGGTCGCAAACGGAGACCCAGTACTTC
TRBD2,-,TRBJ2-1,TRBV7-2,CASSLGLATYNEQFF,TGTGCCAGCAGCTTAGGACTAGCGACCTACAATGAGCAGTTCTTC